A single sample is the source of the 32 T cell receptor beta chains below, sequenced in a study of human T cells and chemical hapten exposure. TCRdb passed the RACE reads through MiXCR, listing each CDR3 protein once. Of around 99,000 distinct CDR3 sequences listed, roughly 12% are singletons. Noted time point: patch test 1, 2 weeks after DPC sensitization. Treatment noted: therapeutic diphenylcyclopropenone sensitization with weekly scalp DPC. The sequencing used whole blood, collected in connection with sensitization to the hapten diphenylcyclopropenone (DPC). Receptor source: a woman aged 40-49 years with alopecia areata. Some clones in this sample may be carry-over from other donors' samples.

V gene TRBV7-8 combines with J gene TRBJ2-3; D gene ambiguous. CDR1 and CDR2 from the germline V gene are SGHVS and FQNEAQ. This CDR3 has 14 amino acids. Trimming removed 1 base from V and 4 bases from J, with 9 bases in between. CDR3 nucleotide sequence: TGTGCCAGCAGCTTAGTTATACGTCCAGATACGCAGTATTTT. It codes for CASSLVIRPDTQYF.

This clonotype was seen more than once but under ten times. The rearrangement joins TRBV11-2 to TRBJ1-4, with a possible D match to TRBD1 (5 bases). This CDR3 has 16 residues. Deletions cut 4 bases from V and 8 bases from J, with 20 bases between. Germline CDR1 is SGHAT and CDR2 is FQNNGV. In DNA form, the CDR3 reads TGTGCCAGCAGCTCAAGCCTCCAGCGGGGGAGAGAAAAACTGTTTTTT. It codes for CASSSSLQRGREKLFF.

This clonotype came up a few times. The gene calls are TRBV9 and TRBJ1-2, with TRBD1 matching 8 bases. The germline V gene encodes CDR1 SGDLS and CDR2 YYNGEE. CDR3 length equals 14 residues. The V segment lost 4 bases and the J segment 3 bases; nucleotides outside the gene matches: 5. The CDR3 nucleotides are TGTGCCAGCAGCCCAGGGACAGGCCACTATGGCTACACCTTC. As protein: CASSPGTGHYGYTF.

In this sample, this clonotype turned up a few times. The rearrangement joins TRBV20-1 to TRBJ1-1; 8 bases line up with TRBD1. Germline V gene sequence: CDR1 DFQATT, CDR2 SNEGSKA (reference sequence). The CDR3 sequence is 16 residues long. J was trimmed by 5 bases and V by 0 bases; bases with no gene match: 11. DNA of the CDR3: TGCAGTGCTAGAGATTCGGCAGGGGGCCGGGTAACTGAAGCTTTCTTT. Protein product: CSARDSAGGRVTEAFF.

The rearrangement joins TRBV10-3 to TRBJ1-1; 7 nucleotides align to TRBD1. With V trimmed by 10 bases and J by 7 bases, 6 bases remained unmatched. CDR3 size: 11 residues. The germline gives CDR1 ENHRY, CDR2 SYGVKD. CDR3 bases: TGTGCCAGCGGCAGGGGGGGTGAAGCTTTCTTT. Translation gives CASGRGGEAFF.

V is TRBV27 and J is TRBJ2-5; TRBD1 aligns across 12 bases. The CDR3 length is 15 residues. The germline gives CDR1 MNHEY, CDR2 SMNVEV (reference sequence). Trimming removed 5 bases from V and 4 bases from J; junction bases left unmatched: 5. CDR3 residues: CASSARDRGRETQYF. The CDR3 DNA follows: TGTGCCAGCAGTGCCCGGGACAGGGGGCGAGAGACCCAGTACTTC.

There are many counts of this clonotype. The rearrangement joins TRBV7-3 to TRBJ1-1, with D hard to call. This CDR3 spans 13 amino acids. Germline lookup yields CDR1 SGHTA and CDR2 FQGTGA. Between the trimmed V and J ends, which lost 8 bases and 1 base, there was a span of 11 bases. DNA for the CDR3: TGTGCCAGCCAGCAGACGGCGAACACTGAAGCTTTCTTT. Translating it yields CASQQTANTEAFF.

This clonotype was counted at least ten times. The DNA for the CDR3 is TGCAGTGCTAGAGACGTGGGGTCCTCCTACAATGAGCAGTTCTTC. Its translation: CSARDVGSSYNEQFF. The V call is TRBV20-1, the J call TRBJ2-1, with D unresolved. The germline V and J ends were trimmed by 0 bases and 0 bases, with 9 bases remaining between them. The CDR3 is made up of 15 amino acids. CDR1 and CDR2 from the germline V gene are DFQATT and SNEGSKA (reference sequence).

This clonotype was observed at least ten times. The V gene is TRBV6-1, the J gene TRBJ2-1; 9 bases line up with TRBD1. Germline CDR1 MNHNS, CDR2 SASEGT. With V trimmed by 8 bases and J by 9 bases, 17 bases remained unmatched. CDR3 size: 16 residues. Written as DNA, the CDR3 is TGTGCCAGCGCGACCCCCCGGGACAGGGTCTTCGTTGAGCAGTTCTTC. Its protein is CASATPRDRVFVEQFF.

This clonotype was recorded a few times. The CDR3 spells CASSPRGRAGGSDEQFF. The CDR3 DNA reads as TGTGCCAGCAGTCCGAGGGGGAGAGCGGGAGGTTCCGATGAGCAGTTCTTC. The chain couples TRBV2 to TRBJ2-1, with 9 bases aligning to TRBD2. CDR1 is SNHLY, CDR2 FYNNEI, per germline. The trim removed 5 bases at V and 8 bases at J, leaving 16 bases unmatched. The CDR3 is made up of 17 amino acids.

This clonotype appeared a single time. This chain joins TRBV5-6 and TRBJ1-1; weak D call: TRBD1 (5 bases). The germline CDR1 and CDR2 sequences are SGHDT and YYEEEE. Trimming pared 3 bases from V and 4 bases from J, leaving 25 bases between. The CDR3 extends over 18 amino acids. This CDR3 is CASSSGRRALTRGTEAFF. CDR3 nucleotide sequence: TGTGCCAGCAGCTCGGGACGCAGAGCGCTAACCCGGGGCACTGAAGCTTTCTTT.

In its sample, this clonotype was seen a few times. J is TRBJ2-7 and V is TRBV20-1; 12 bases are a match to TRBD1. The CDR3 extends over 13 amino acids. The V gene end was trimmed by 8 bases and the J gene end by 4 bases; junction bases not matched to a gene: 6. Germline CDR1 reads DFQATT; CDR2 reads SNEGSKA (reference sequence). CDR3 sequence reads: CSSPGQGAYEQYF. The CDR3 DNA is TGCAGTTCGCCGGGACAGGGGGCTTACGAGCAGTACTTC.

V gene TRBV18 combines with J gene TRBJ2-7; 9 positions match TRBD1. The J segment lost 0 bases and the V segment lost 5 bases, leaving 11 bases of the junction unmatched. There are 17 residues in the CDR3. Looked up from germline, CDR1 is KGHSH and CDR2 is LQKENI. The DNA of the CDR3 is TGTGCCAGCTCAGCCTCTATTACAGGGGGCCTCTCCTACGAGCAGTACTTC. Translation gives CASSASITGGLSYEQYF.

This clonotype occurred many times. The rearrangement links TRBV4-2 to TRBJ1-6, with 8 positions matching TRBD1. Germline V gives CDR1 LGHNA, CDR2 YNFKEQ. V lost 5 bases, J lost 2 bases, and 5 bases stayed unmatched. The CDR3 spans 16 residues. The CDR3 loop reads CASSEDRAAYNSPLHF. The DNA for the CDR3 is TGTGCCAGCAGCGAGGACAGGGCGGCCTATAATTCACCCCTCCACTTT.

This clonotype came up a few times. This rearrangement joins TRBV7-8 to TRBJ2-1; D not certain. The CDR3 runs 16 residues. Germline lookup yields CDR1 SGHVS and CDR2 FQNEAQ. The V and J ends lost 2 bases and 0 bases respectively, with 11 bases between them. Here the CDR3 DNA reads TGTGCCAGCAGCTTAATGATGAGAGCCTCCTACAATGAGCAGTTCTTC. It is translated as CASSLMMRASYNEQFF.

This clonotype was counted at least ten times. The V gene is TRBV7-6, the J gene TRBJ2-2, with D possibly being TRBD1 (5 bases). This CDR3 contains 13 residues. Trimming removed 5 bases at V and 6 bases at J, with 10 bases between. Germline lookup yields CDR1 SGHVS and CDR2 FNYEAQ. The CDR3 nucleotides are TGTGCCAGCAGCCCAGGGCAGTCCGGGGAGCTGTTTTTT. This encodes CASSPGQSGELFF.

The chain carries TRBV27 and TRBJ1-5; D unclear. The CDR3 contains 15 residues. The V gene's germline CDR1 is MNHEY and CDR2 SMNVEV (reference sequence). The V end was cut by 1 base, the J end by 3 bases, with 10 bases between. CDR3 DNA: TGTGCCAGCAGTTTATTGATGGGCTCCAATCAGCCCCAGCATTTT. Protein product: CASSLLMGSNQPQHF.

This clonotype turned up a few times. The rearrangement joins TRBV28 to TRBJ1-1, with TRBD1 matching 7 bases. The V segment lost 8 bases and the J segment 1 base; nucleotides outside the gene matches: 7. CDR1 and CDR2 from the germline V gene are MDHEN and SYDVKM. CDR3 length: 14 residues. Here the CDR3 reads CASRQGGGNTEAFF. CDR3 DNA: TGTGCCAGCCGACAGGGCGGAGGGAACACTGAAGCTTTCTTT.

J is TRBJ1-1 and V is TRBV28; D is unclear. The CDR3 contains 11 residues. V gave up 7 bases and J gave up 6 bases, with 9 bases separating them. CDR1 and CDR2 (germline): MDHEN, SYDVKM. CDR3: CASTHFAEAFF. The CDR3 DNA reads TGTGCCAGCACCCACTTCGCTGAAGCTTTCTTT.

This clonotype has at least ten counts. V gene TRBV7-3 combines with J gene TRBJ2-3; 10 bases agree with TRBD2. The trim removed 5 bases at V and 5 bases at J, leaving 10 bases unmatched. Germline V gives CDR1 SGHTA, CDR2 FQGTGA. The CDR3 runs to 16 residues. Here the CDR3 DNA reads TGTGCCAGCAGCCAAGGAATAGCGGGAGGTGAAGATACGCAGTATTTT. Its protein product is CASSQGIAGGEDTQYF.

This clonotype came up many times. V is TRBV7-3 and J is TRBJ2-2, with D maybe TRBD1 (6 bases). V lost 2 bases to trimming and J lost 5 bases, with 6 bases between them. This CDR3 has 13 residues. CDR1 is SGHTA, CDR2 FQGTGA, per germline. CDR3 in amino acids: CASSLQGTGELFF. CDR3 bases: TGTGCCAGCAGCTTACAGGGGACCGGGGAGCTGTTTTTT.

The rearrangement uses TRBV7-9 and TRBJ1-1; D might be TRBD1 (5 bases). This CDR3 comprises 15 residues. Germline V gene lookup returns CDR1 SEHNR and CDR2 FQNEAQ (reference sequence). Trimming shortened V by 3 bases and J by 4 bases, and 15 bases separated the two germline ends. The CDR3 DNA reads TGTGCCAGCAGCTTGGACTTTGGACACAGCACTGAAGCTTTCTTT. Translating it yields CASSLDFGHSTEAFF.

This clonotype was picked up many times. The genes are TRBV18 and TRBJ1-1, with TRBD1 as a possible D gene (5 bases). The CDR3 length is 13 residues. Germline loops: CDR1 KGHSH, CDR2 LQKENI. V lost 7 bases and J 3 bases, leaving 12 bases between the germline ends. For the CDR3, the DNA is TGTGCCAGCTTACTCTCCAGGGACACTGAAGCTTTCTTT. Protein: CASLLSRDTEAFF.

The V call is TRBV5-1, the J call TRBJ1-1; D possibly corresponds to TRBD1 (5 bases). Trimming left V 1 base short and J 0 bases short, with 19 bases between. Per the germline V gene, CDR1 is SGHRS and CDR2 is YFSETQ. The CDR3 totals 18 residues. DNA of the CDR3: TGCGCCAGCAGCTTGACCCCGGCAGGGACTAGTGTGAACACTGAAGCTTTCTTT. Protein product: CASSLTPAGTSVNTEAFF.

In this sample, this clonotype turned up many times. This rearrangement joins TRBV7-2 to TRBJ2-3, with 7 bases fitting TRBD1. The CDR3 is 13 residues long. Germline CDR1 reads SGHTA; CDR2 reads FQGNSA. Trimming removed 1 base from V and 8 bases from J; junction bases left unmatched: 3. The CDR3 here is CASSLVGQRTQYF. CDR3 bases: TGTGCCAGCAGCTTAGTGGGACAGCGTACGCAGTATTTT.

This clonotype was seen more than once but under ten times. The chain uses TRBV7-8 and TRBJ1-6; D unresolved. CDR1 is SGHVS and CDR2 is FQNEAQ in the germline V gene. This CDR3 region has 15 residues. V lost 1 base to trimming and J lost 7 bases, with 11 bases between them. CDR3 nucleotides: TGTGCCAGCAGCTTAGTGGCAGGATTAAATTCACCCCTCCACTTT. Its translation is CASSLVAGLNSPLHF. The whole variable domain, filled in from reference TRBV7-8 and TRBJ1-6, reads GAGVSQSPRYKVAKRGQDVALRCDPISGHVSLFWYQQALGQGPEFLTYFQNEAQLDKSGLPSDRFFAERPEGSVSTLKIQRTQQEDSAVYLCASSLVAGLNSPLHFGNGTRLTVT.

The table lists this clonotype with a few counts. This rearrangement joins TRBV5-1 to TRBJ2-2; maybe TRBD2 (5 bases). V shed 4 bases and J shed 3 bases, with 10 bases lying between them. The CDR3 extends over 14 amino acids. Germline CDR1 SGHRS, CDR2 YFSETQ. The chain's CDR3 is CASSPIGDTGELFF. DNA of the CDR3: TGCGCCAGCAGCCCTATCGGGGACACCGGGGAGCTGTTTTTT.

This clonotype occurred many times. The chain employs TRBV6-5 and TRBJ1-1, with TRBD1 matching over 7 bases. J was trimmed by 1 base and V by 4 bases; bases with no gene match: 9. CDR1 is MNHEY, CDR2 SVGAGI, per germline. CDR3 size: 16 residues. Here the CDR3 reads CASSSIRQGTNTEAFF. CDR3 nucleotides: TGTGCCAGCAGTTCCATAAGACAGGGTACGAACACTGAAGCTTTCTTT.

The chain joins TRBV5-1 to TRBJ2-1; 7 nucleotides agree with TRBD1. The CDR3 sequence is 14 residues long. Germline V gives CDR1 SGHRS, CDR2 YFSETQ. Trimming took 3 bases from V and 3 from J; bases not matched to a gene: 3. CDR3 in DNA: TGCGCCAGCAGCTCCCGACAGGGCTACAATGAGCAGTTCTTC. It codes for CASSSRQGYNEQFF. Drawing the rest from reference TRBV5-1 and TRBJ2-1, the complete variable domain is KAGVTQTPRYLIKTRGQQVTLSCSPISGHRSVSWYQQTPGQGLQFLFEYFSETQRNKGNFPGRFSGRQFSNSRSEMNVSTLELGDSALYLCASSSRQGYNEQFFGPGTRLTVL.

In its sample, this clonotype was seen a few times. The V gene is TRBV4-1, the J gene TRBJ2-3; D unclear. The germline V gene has CDR1 MGHRA and CDR2 YSYEKL. The CDR3 is 12 residues long. With 1 base removed from V and 4 bases from J, the gap between germline ends came to 3 bases. CDR3 nucleotide sequence: TGCGCCAGCAGCCAAGTTGCAGATACGCAGTATTTT. Translated: CASSQVADTQYF.

CDR3: CASSLFENEQYF. CDR3 DNA sequence: TGTGCCAGCAGCTTGTTTGAAAACGAGCAGTACTTC. The V call is TRBV5-6, the J call TRBJ2-7; D gene unclear. There are 12 residues in the CDR3. Germline V lookup: CDR1 SGHDT, CDR2 YYEEEE. Trimming cost V 1 base and J 5 bases, with 7 bases left between them.

In the case of this clonotype: Germline and junction disagree at one end, which may indicate a read error. V usage is TRBV7-7 and J usage is TRBJ2-1, with TRBD2 matching 7 bases. Germline V gene sequence: CDR1 SSHAT, CDR2 FNYEAQ (reference sequence). The CDR3 loop spans 15 amino acids. The CDR3 loop reads CASSSEERGRNEQFF. For the CDR3, the DNA is TGTGCTAGCAGCTCCGAAGAGCGGGGTCGTAATGAGCAGTTCTTC.